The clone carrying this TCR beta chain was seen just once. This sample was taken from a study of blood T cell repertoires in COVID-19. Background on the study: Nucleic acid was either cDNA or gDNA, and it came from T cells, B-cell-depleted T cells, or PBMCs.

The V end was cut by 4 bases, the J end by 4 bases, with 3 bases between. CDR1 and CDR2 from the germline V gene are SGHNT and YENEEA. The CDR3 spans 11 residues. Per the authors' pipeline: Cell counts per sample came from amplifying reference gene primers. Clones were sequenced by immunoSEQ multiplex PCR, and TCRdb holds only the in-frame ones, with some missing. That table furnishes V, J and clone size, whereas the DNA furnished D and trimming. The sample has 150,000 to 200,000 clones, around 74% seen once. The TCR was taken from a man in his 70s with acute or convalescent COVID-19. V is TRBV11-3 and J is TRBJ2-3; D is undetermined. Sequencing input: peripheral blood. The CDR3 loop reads CASSSSDTQYF. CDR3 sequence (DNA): TGTGCCAGCAGCTCGTCAGATACGCAGTATTTT.